This is a list of T cell receptor beta chains from one sample in a study of T cell changes during pregnancy in multiple sclerosis. Data came from immunoSEQ multiplex PCR; TCRdb stores just in-frame clones and leaves some out. The sample records tens of thousands of clones, 86% being singletons. The specimen was CD8+ T cells from peripheral blood mononuclear cells, collected in the first trimester of pregnancy. All receptors come from a female donor in good health, enrolled as a control in a pregnancy study. CDR3s include the opening cysteine and the closing phenylalanine or tryptophan. A D gene is named only where the DNA matches it firmly. For some rows the clone size is stated as once, few or many, or as a class when expanded; others skip it.

>TRBV7-9|TRBJ2-1|NA|NA
TGTGCCAGCAGCGCCACTAGTTCGGATGAGCAGTTCTTC
CASSATSSDEQFF
>TRBV4-1|TRBJ1-1|NA|TRBD1
TGCGCCAGCAGCTGGGACAGGACTGAAGCTTTCTTT
CASSWDRTEAFF
>TRBV29-1|TRBJ2-7|NA|NA
TGCAGCGTTGAAGACAAGGGACACTCCTACGAGCAGTACTTC
CSVEDKGHSYEQYF
>TRBV25-1|TRBJ2-2|NA|TRBD1
TGTGCCAGCCAAACAGGGGGGTCCACCGGGGAGCTGTTTTTT
CASQTGGSTGELFF
>TRBV7-9|TRBJ2-7|NA|NA
TGTGCCAGCAGCCACCCTGTGCGGGGGCATAATCACGAGCAGTACTTC
CASSHPVRGHNHEQYF
>TRBV9|TRBJ2-2|NA|TRBD2
TGTGCCAGCAGCGTAGTTTGGACTAGCGGGGGCCCGAACACCGGGGAGCTGTTTTTT
CASSVVWTSGGPNTGELFF
>TRBV4-3|TRBJ2-2|NA|TRBD1
TGCGCCAGCAGCAGCAATGCCGGGACAGGGTATGCCGGGGAGCTGTTTTTT
CASSSNAGTGYAGELFF
>TRBV6-5|TRBJ1-1|NA|NA
TGTGCCAGCAGTTACTCGGGGAGGAACACTGAAGCTTTCTTT
CASSYSGRNTEAFF
>TRBV7-6|TRBJ2-5|few|TRBD1
TGTGCCAGCATTGGGACAGGGGGCGGCGAGACCCAGTACTTC
CASIGTGGGETQYF
>TRBV9|TRBJ1-2|NA|NA
TGTGCCAGCAGCGTAGCCCGACAGTCCGGCTACACCTTC
CASSVARQSGYTF
>TRBV4-2|TRBJ2-1|NA|TRBD2
TGTGCCAGCAGCCAAGCGATCGCGGGGGCCTACAATGAGCAGTTCTTC
CASSQAIAGAYNEQFF
>TRBV10-3|TRBJ2-7|NA|NA
TGTGCCATCATTGACGGAGTCGGCGAGCAGTACTTC
CAIIDGVGEQYF
>TRBV5-4|TRBJ1-3|few|NA
TGTGCCAGCAGCCCCGATCAGGACACCATATATTTT
CASSPDQDTIYF
>TRBV21-1|TRBJ1-1|once|NA
TGTGCCAGCTGCGCAACTTACCTGAACACTGAAGCTTTCTTT
CASCATYLNTEAFF
>TRBV19|TRBJ2-7|NA|NA
TGTGCCAGTAGTATGGTCGGGGGGCCCGTTAGGACCTACGAGCAGTACTTC
CASSMVGGPVRTYEQYF
>TRBV4-1|TRBJ2-4|NA|TRBD1
TGCGCCAGCAGCCAAGATGCGGGACAGGGCTTGGCTATCCAGTACTTC
CASSQDAGQGLAIQYF
>TRBV4-3|TRBJ2-1|NA|TRBD2
TGCGCCAGCAGCCAAGACCGACTAGCGGGGGGGCCCCAGTTCTTC
CASSQDRLAGGPQFF
>TRBV14|TRBJ2-7|NA|TRBD1
TGTGCCAGCAGCCAAGGCCCCGGGACAGCCTACGAGCAGTACTTC
CASSQGPGTAYEQYF
>TRBV28|TRBJ2-7|few|TRBD2
TGTGCCAGCAGCTTAACTAGCGGGGGGGCCGGAATTACCTACGAGCAGTACTTC
CASSLTSGGAGITYEQYF
>TRBV9|TRBJ1-6|NA|NA
TGTGCCAGCAGCACAGGGAACAATTCACCCCTCCACTTT
CASSTGNNSPLHF
>TRBV11-2|TRBJ2-4|NA|NA
TGTGCCAGCAGCTTACTGGCAGGGGGGGCCAAAAACATTCAGTACTTC
CASSLLAGGAKNIQYF
>TRBV5-4|TRBJ2-7|NA|NA
TGCGCCAGCAGCCAATCGGCTCGGTCTCGAGGCGAGCAGTACTTC
CASSQSARSRGEQYF
>TRBV7-9|TRBJ1-5|NA|NA
TGTGCCAGCGCCGGAGGGCCCGGCCAGCCCCAGCATTTT
CASAGGPGQPQHF